Sequencing of this T cell receptor (beta chain) was carried out in a study of T cell responses to AZD1222 COVID-19 vaccine. Broader study findings: Spike-specific TCRs gained breadth and depth after people received two AZD1222 doses. With dominance at 160-218 and 743-854, vaccine-associated CD4 TCRs spanned spike. As reported, nearly half of all spike-specific TCRs target variant regions that are unmutated.

Regarding this clone: Its antigen is not identified.

V was pared by 6 bases and J by 5 bases, with 16 bases between. CDR1 and CDR2 (germline): MNHEY, SVGEGT. CDR3 length: 14 residues. TCRdb's copy holds only in-frame clones and misses some; the assay was immunoSEQ multiplex PCR. The profile shows about 120,000 clones, 88% of them singletons. The specimen comprised peripheral blood, sampled on day 0 of AZD1222 vaccination. The V gene is TRBV6-2 or TRBV6-3, the J gene TRBJ2-5, with a weak D call TRBD2 (7 bases). The origin of this receptor is an adult in good health. The CDR3 here is CASSPEGGRETQYF. The DNA for the CDR3 is TGTGCCAGCAGCCCTGAGGGGGGGCGTGAGACCCAGTACTTC.